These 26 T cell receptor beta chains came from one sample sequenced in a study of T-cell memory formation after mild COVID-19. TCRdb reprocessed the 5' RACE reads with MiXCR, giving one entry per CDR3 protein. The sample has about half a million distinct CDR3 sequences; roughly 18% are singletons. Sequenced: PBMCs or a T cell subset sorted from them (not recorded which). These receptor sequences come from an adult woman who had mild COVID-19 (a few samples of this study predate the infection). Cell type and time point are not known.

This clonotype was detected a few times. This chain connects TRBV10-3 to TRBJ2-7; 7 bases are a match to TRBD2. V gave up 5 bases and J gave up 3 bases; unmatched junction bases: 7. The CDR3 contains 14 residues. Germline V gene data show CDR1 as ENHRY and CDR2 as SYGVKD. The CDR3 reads CAISSGNRIYEQYF. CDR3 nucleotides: TGTGCCATCAGTAGCGGGAATCGAATCTACGAGCAGTACTTC.

Here the CDR3 DNA reads TGTGCCAGCAGCTTAGTCCGGTCTTGGGGCGAGCAGTACTTC. Encoded protein: CASSLVRSWGEQYF. The rearrangement links TRBV7-9 to TRBJ2-7; the D is unclear. The germline CDR1 and CDR2 sequences are SEHNR and FQNEAQ (reference sequence). With 1 base removed from V and 6 bases from J, the gap between germline ends came to 13 bases. This CDR3 comprises 14 residues.

In nucleotides, the CDR3 is TGTGCCAGCAGCCACGAAATAGGGGACCAAGAGACCCAGTACTTC. Translation gives CASSHEIGDQETQYF. The rearrangement uses TRBV14 and TRBJ2-5, with D perhaps TRBD1 (5 bases). Per germline, CDR1 SGHDN and CDR2 FVKESK. The CDR3 length is 15 residues. V was pared by 3 bases and J by 0 bases, with 11 bases between.

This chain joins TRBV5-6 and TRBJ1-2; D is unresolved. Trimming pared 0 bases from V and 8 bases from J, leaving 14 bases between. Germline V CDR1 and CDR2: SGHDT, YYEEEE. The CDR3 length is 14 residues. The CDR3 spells CASSLALAHGGYTF. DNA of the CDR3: TGTGCCAGCAGCTTGGCCCTCGCGCATGGAGGCTACACCTTC.

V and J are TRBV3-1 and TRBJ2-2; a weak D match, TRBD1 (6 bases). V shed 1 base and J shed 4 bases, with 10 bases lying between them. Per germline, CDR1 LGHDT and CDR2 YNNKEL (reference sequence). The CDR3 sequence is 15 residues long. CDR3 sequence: CASSQVGAGTGELFF. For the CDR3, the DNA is TGTGCCAGCAGCCAAGTGGGGGCGGGCACCGGGGAGCTGTTTTTT.

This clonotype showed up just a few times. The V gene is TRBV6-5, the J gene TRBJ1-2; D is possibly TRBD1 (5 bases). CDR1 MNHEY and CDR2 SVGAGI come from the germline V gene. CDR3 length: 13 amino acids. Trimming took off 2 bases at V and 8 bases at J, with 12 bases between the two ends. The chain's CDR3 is CASSYAWGRGYTF. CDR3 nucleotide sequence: TGTGCCAGCAGTTACGCGTGGGGCAGGGGCTACACCTTC.

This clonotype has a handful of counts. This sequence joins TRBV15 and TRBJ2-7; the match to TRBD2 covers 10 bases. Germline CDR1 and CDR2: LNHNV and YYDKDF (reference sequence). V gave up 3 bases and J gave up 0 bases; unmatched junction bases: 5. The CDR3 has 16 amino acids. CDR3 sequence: CATSRGLASNSYEQYF. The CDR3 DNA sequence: TGTGCCACCAGCAGGGGACTAGCGTCAAACTCCTACGAGCAGTACTTC. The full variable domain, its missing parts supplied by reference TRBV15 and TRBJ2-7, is DAMVIQNPRYQVTQFGKPVTLSCSQTLNHNVMYWYQQKSSQAPKLLFHYYDKDFNNEADTPDNFQSRRPNTSFCFLDIRSPGLGDTAMYLCATSRGLASNSYEQYFGPGTRLTVT.

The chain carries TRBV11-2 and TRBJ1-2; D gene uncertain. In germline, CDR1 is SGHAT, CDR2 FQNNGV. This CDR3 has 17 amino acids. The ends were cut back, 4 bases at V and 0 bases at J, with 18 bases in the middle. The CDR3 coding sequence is TGTGCCAGCAGCTCCCACTCCAAAGGGAGAGCTAACTATGGCTACACCTTC. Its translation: CASSSHSKGRANYGYTF.

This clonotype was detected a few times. The CDR3 sequence: CASSQDPLGGGADEQFF. As DNA, the CDR3 is TGCGCCAGCAGCCAAGATCCCCTCGGCGGGGGGGCCGATGAGCAGTTCTTC. The chain combines TRBV4-1 with TRBJ2-1; 9 nucleotides line up with TRBD2. With V trimmed by 0 bases and J by 8 bases, 11 bases remained unmatched. The CDR3 runs to 17 residues. Per germline, CDR1 MGHRA and CDR2 YSYEKL.

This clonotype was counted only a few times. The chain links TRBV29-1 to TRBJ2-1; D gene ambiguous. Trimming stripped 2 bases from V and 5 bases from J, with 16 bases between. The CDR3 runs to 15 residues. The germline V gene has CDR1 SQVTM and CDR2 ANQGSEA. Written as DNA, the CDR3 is TGCAGCGTTGAATATGTACGTTCTCGGAACAATGAGCAGTTCTTC. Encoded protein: CSVEYVRSRNNEQFF.

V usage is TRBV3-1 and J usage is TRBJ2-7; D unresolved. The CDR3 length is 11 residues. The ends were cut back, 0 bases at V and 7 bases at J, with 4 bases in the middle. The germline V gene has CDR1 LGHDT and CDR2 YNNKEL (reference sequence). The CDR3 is CASSQEREQYF. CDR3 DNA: TGTGCCAGCAGCCAAGAAAGAGAGCAGTACTTC.

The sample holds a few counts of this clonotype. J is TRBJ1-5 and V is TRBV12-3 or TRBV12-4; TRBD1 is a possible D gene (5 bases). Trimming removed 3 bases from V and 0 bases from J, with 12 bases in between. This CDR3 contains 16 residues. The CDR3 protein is CASSLSGSGSNQPQHF. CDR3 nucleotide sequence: TGTGCCAGCAGTTTGTCAGGGTCCGGTAGCAATCAGCCCCAGCATTTT.

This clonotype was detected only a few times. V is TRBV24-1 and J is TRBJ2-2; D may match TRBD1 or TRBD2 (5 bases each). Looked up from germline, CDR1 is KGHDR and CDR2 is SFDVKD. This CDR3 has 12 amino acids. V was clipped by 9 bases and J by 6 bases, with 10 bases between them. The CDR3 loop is CATSRGPGELFF. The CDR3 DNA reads TGTGCCACCTCGAGGGGTCCCGGGGAGCTGTTTTTT.

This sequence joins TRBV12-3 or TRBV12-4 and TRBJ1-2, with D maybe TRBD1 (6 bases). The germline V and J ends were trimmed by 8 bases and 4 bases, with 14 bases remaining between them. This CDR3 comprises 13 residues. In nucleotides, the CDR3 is TGTGCCAGCTGTGCCGGGGGGCTCTATGGCTACACCTTC. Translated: CASCAGGLYGYTF.

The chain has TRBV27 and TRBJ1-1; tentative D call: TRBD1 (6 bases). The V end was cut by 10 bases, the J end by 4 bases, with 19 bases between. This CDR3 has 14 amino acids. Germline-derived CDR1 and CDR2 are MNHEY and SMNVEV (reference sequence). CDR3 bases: TGTGCCACTTCGCTACAGGGTACTGGCACTGAAGCTTTCTTT. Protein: CATSLQGTGTEAFF.

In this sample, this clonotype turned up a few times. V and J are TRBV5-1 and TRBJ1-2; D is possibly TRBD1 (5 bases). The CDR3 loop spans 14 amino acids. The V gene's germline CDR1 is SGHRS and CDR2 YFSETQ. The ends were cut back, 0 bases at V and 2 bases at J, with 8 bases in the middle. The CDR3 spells CASSLEGQNYGYTF. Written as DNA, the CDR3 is TGCGCCAGCAGCTTGGAAGGACAAAACTATGGCTACACCTTC.

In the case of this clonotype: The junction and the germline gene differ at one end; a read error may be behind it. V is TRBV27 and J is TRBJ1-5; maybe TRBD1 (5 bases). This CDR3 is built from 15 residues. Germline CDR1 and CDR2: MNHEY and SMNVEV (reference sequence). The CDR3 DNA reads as TGTGCCAGCAGTTTATATGGGGGGAGCAATCTGCCCCAGCATTTT. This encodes CASSLYGGSNLPQHF.

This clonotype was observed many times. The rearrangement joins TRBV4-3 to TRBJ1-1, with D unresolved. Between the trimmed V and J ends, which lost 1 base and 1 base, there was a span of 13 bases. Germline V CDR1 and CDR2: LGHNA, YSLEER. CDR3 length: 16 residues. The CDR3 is CASSQGLVGGNTEAFF. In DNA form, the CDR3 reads TGCGCCAGCAGCCAAGGGTTGGTGGGAGGGAACACTGAAGCTTTCTTT.

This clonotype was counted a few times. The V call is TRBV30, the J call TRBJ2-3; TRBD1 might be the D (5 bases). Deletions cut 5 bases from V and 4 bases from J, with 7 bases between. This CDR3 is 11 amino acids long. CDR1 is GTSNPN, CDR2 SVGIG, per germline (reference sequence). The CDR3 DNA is TGTGCCTGGGGGGCCGCAGATACGCAGTATTTT. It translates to CAWGAADTQYF.

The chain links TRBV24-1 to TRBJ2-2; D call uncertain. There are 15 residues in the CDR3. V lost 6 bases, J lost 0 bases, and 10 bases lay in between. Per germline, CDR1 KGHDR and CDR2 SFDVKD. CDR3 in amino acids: CATSFGLPNTGELFF. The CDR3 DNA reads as TGTGCCACCAGTTTCGGTTTACCGAACACCGGGGAGCTGTTTTTT.

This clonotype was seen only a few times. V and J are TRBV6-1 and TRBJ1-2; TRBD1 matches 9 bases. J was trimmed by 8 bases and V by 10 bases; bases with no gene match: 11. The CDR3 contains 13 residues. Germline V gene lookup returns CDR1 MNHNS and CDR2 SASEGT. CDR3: CATTRQGEAGYTF. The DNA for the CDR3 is TGTGCCACCACGCGACAGGGGGAGGCGGGCTACACCTTC.

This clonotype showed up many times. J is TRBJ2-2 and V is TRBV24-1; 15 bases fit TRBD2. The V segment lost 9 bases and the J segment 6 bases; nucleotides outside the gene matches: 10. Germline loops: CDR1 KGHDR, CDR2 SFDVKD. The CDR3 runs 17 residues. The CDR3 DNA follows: TGTGCCACCTCTGGGGGACTAGCGGGAGGAATTGCCGGGGAGCTGTTTTTT. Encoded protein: CATSGGLAGGIAGELFF.

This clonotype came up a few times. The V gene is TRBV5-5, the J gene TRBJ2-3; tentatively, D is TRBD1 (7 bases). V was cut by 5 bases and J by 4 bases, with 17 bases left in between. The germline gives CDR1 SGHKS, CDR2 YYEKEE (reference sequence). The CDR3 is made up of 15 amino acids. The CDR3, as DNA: TGTGCCAGCAGACAGACCAGGGGGAGGTCAGATACGCAGTATTTT. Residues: CASRQTRGRSDTQYF. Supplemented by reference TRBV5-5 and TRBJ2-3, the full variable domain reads DAGVTQSPTHLIKTRGQQVTLRCSPISGHKSVSWYQQVLGQGPQFIFQYYEKEERGRGNFPDRFSARQFPNYSSELNVNALLLGDSALYLCASRQTRGRSDTQYFGPGTRLTVL.

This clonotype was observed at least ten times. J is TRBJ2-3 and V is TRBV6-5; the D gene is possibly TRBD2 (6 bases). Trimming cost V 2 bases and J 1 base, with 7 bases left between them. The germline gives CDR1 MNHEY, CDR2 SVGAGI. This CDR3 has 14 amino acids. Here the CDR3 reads CASSYGGGTDTQYF. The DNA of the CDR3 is TGTGCCAGCAGTTACGGCGGGGGCACAGATACGCAGTATTTT.

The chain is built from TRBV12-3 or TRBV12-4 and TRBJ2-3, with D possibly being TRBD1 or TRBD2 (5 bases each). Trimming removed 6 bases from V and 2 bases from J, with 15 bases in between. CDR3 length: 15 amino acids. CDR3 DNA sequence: TGTGCCAGCAGCCGGGGCTCCCCGGCCACAGATACGCAGTATTTT. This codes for CASSRGSPATDTQYF.

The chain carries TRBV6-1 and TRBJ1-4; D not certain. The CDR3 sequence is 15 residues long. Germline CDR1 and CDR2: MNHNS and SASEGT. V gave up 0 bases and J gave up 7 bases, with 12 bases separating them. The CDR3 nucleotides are TGTGCCAGCAGTGAAGCGTCCAGGCGGGGTGAAAAACTGTTTTTT. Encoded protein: CASSEASRRGEKLFF.